The 21 T cell receptor beta chains below come from one sample, sequenced in a study of T cell repertoires in cytomegalovirus infection. TCRdb ran MiXCR on the reads and lists one entry per CDR3 protein. The sample carries some 300,000 distinct CDR3 sequences, roughly a sixth recorded once. Material for sequencing was PBMCs. These receptors originate from a human donor in good health (CMV status not recorded). Some clones in this sample may be carry-over from other donors' samples.

This clonotype was counted many times. CDR3 amino acids: CASSRTGVTEWEQYF. Here the CDR3 DNA reads TGTGCCAGCAGCCGAACAGGGGTTACCGAGTGGGAGCAGTACTTC. The chain recombines TRBV7-2 with TRBJ2-7; TRBD1 matches 7 bases. CDR3 size: 15 residues. Germline V gene sequence: CDR1 SGHTA, CDR2 FQGNSA. V lost 5 bases, J lost 7 bases, and 14 bases stayed unmatched.

This clonotype has ten or more counts. The CDR3 bases are TGTGCCAGCAGCTTGGGCCCGACAGACACCGGGGAGCTGTTTTTT. This sequence encodes CASSLGPTDTGELFF. The chain recombines TRBV5-4 with TRBJ2-2; D may be TRBD1 (5 bases). The CDR3 contains 15 residues. The germline V gene encodes CDR1 SGHNT and CDR2 YYREEE (reference sequence). V was shortened by 0 bases and J by 3 bases, with 9 bases between the two germline ends. The full variable domain, in which reference TRBV5-4 and TRBJ2-2 provide the parts outside the CDR3, is ETGVTQSPTHLIKTRGQQVTLRCSSQSGHNTVSWYQQALGQGPQFIFQYYREEENGRGNFPPRFSGLQFPNYSSELNVNALELDDSALYLCASSLGPTDTGELFFGEGSRLTVL.

The rearrangement links TRBV20-1 to TRBJ2-7; 9 nucleotides line up with TRBD2. CDR1 and CDR2 (germline): DFQATT, SNEGSKA (reference sequence). With V trimmed by 0 bases and J by 12 bases, 12 bases remained unmatched. This CDR3 has 14 residues. The CDR3 coding sequence is TGCAGTGCTAGAGAAACTGGGCTAGCGGGGAATGTGTACTTC. Amino acids: CSARETGLAGNVYF.

The sample holds many counts of this clonotype. V gene TRBV20-1 combines with J gene TRBJ1-1, with 9 nucleotides matching TRBD1. The CDR3 length is 17 residues. From germline, CDR1 is DFQATT and CDR2 SNEGSKA (reference sequence). The J segment lost 0 bases and the V segment lost 2 bases, leaving 10 bases of the junction unmatched. This chain's CDR3 is CSARSRDRASMNTEAFF. CDR3 sequence (DNA): TGCAGTGCTAGAAGCCGGGACAGGGCTTCGATGAACACTGAAGCTTTCTTT.

This clonotype turned up a few times. The chain joins TRBV6-1 to TRBJ2-3, with TRBD2 identical over 8 bases. Trimming cost V 3 bases and J 3 bases; bases outside gene matches: 5. CDR3 size: 15 residues. Germline CDR1 and CDR2: MNHNS and SASEGT. CDR3 residues: CASSDGGGRTDTQYF. DNA of the CDR3: TGTGCCAGCAGTGACGGCGGGGGGCGAACAGATACGCAGTATTTT.

This clonotype was observed a handful of times. DNA for the CDR3: TGCAGTGCTAGGACAGGGAGTCGGGTCACAGATACGCAGTATTTT. This encodes CSARTGSRVTDTQYF. The chain links TRBV20-1 to TRBJ2-3; 7 bases are shared with TRBD1. Germline loops: CDR1 DFQATT, CDR2 SNEGSKA (reference sequence). This CDR3 spans 15 amino acids. V shed 3 bases, J shed 2 bases, and the junction held 8 bases outside the gene matches.

This clonotype has only a few counts. The chain employs TRBV12-3 or TRBV12-4 and TRBJ2-3, with 7 bases identical to TRBD2. The CDR3 is 15 amino acids. V lost 5 bases to trimming and J lost 4 bases; unmatched junction nucleotides: 9. Written as DNA, the CDR3 is TGTGCCAGCAGTGGCTTACGACTAGCATCAGATACGCAGTATTTT. Protein product: CASSGLRLASDTQYF.

This clonotype occurred many times. The chain joins TRBV7-2 to TRBJ2-7; weak D call: TRBD2 (6 bases). With 6 bases removed from V and 2 bases from J, the gap between germline ends came to 20 bases. The CDR3 spans 16 residues. Germline-derived CDR1 and CDR2 are SGHTA and FQGNSA. The CDR3 reads CASSFRSVTRAYEQYF. CDR3 in DNA: TGTGCCAGCAGTTTTAGGTCTGTGACTAGGGCCTACGAGCAGTACTTC.

This clonotype was counted between two and nine times. J is TRBJ2-3 and V is TRBV11-2; TRBD2 is a possible D gene (5 bases). In germline, CDR1 is SGHAT, CDR2 FQNNGV. CDR3 length equals 14 residues. Trimming removed 6 bases from V and 2 bases from J, with 12 bases in between. Here the CDR3 reads CASRAGEPTDTQYF. As DNA, the CDR3 is TGTGCCAGCAGGGCCGGGGAACCCACAGATACGCAGTATTTT.

This clonotype was observed a few times. This chain uses TRBV19 with TRBJ2-7; 11 positions agree with TRBD1. V shed 4 bases and J 1 base; nucleotides not matched to a gene: 6. The CDR3 is made up of 16 amino acids. Germline values: CDR1 LNHDA, CDR2 SQIVND (reference sequence). The CDR3 region has the DNA TGTGCCAGTAGTACGATCGGGACAGGGGGATCCTACGAGCAGTACTTC. Its translation is CASSTIGTGGSYEQYF.

This clonotype was seen only a few times. The chain has TRBV6-6 and TRBJ1-2; D may be TRBD1 (5 bases). Trimming took 5 bases from V and 7 from J, leaving 14 bases between them. Germline CDR1 is MNHNY and CDR2 is SVGAGI (reference sequence). The CDR3 runs 13 residues. The CDR3 region is CASSQGVRSGYTF. CDR3 bases: TGTGCCAGCAGTCAAGGGGTCCGCAGTGGCTACACCTTC.

The chain is built from TRBV5-6 and TRBJ2-6, with a possible D match to TRBD2 (7 bases). CDR1 SGHDT and CDR2 YYEEEE come from the germline V gene. The V end was cut by 4 bases, the J end by 0 bases, with 20 bases between. The CDR3 runs to 19 residues. The CDR3 sequence is CASSPRNRDYYSGANVLTF. For the CDR3, the DNA is TGTGCCAGCAGCCCCCGAAACAGGGACTATTACTCTGGGGCCAACGTCCTGACTTTC.

The chain links TRBV19 to TRBJ2-1; D call uncertain. This CDR3 has 13 residues. Germline-derived CDR1 and CDR2 are LNHDA and SQIVND (reference sequence). Trimming removed 9 bases at V and 0 bases at J, with 9 bases between. CDR3 nucleotides: TGTGCCAGCGCGGACCTCTCCTACAATGAGCAGTTCTTC. Its protein product is CASADLSYNEQFF.

The chain recombines TRBV12-3 or TRBV12-4 with TRBJ2-2, with D perhaps matching TRBD1 (7 bases). This CDR3 has 17 amino acids. Trimming cost V 3 bases and J 6 bases, with 20 bases left between them. CDR3 nucleotide sequence: TGTGCCAGCAGTTTCGGGGGAGCAGGGGGGACCCCCGGGGAGCTGTTTTTT. This encodes CASSFGGAGGTPGELFF.

This clonotype was detected only a few times. The chain combines TRBV6-1 with TRBJ1-1; the D is unclear. Germline assignment: CDR1 MNHNS and CDR2 SASEGT. Trimming cost V 3 bases and J 1 base, with 6 bases left between them. This CDR3 has 13 amino acids. CDR3 in amino acids: CASSDNPNTEAFF. The CDR3 DNA reads as TGTGCCAGCAGTGACAACCCGAACACTGAAGCTTTCTTT.

The chain has TRBV2 and TRBJ2-1; 7 nucleotides align to TRBD1. Germline V CDR1 and CDR2: SNHLY, FYNNEI. The CDR3 totals 16 residues. V shed 4 bases and J 4 bases; nucleotides not matched to a gene: 10. The DNA for the CDR3 is TGTGCCAGCAGTGCCATCTCAGGGACAGAGTACAATGAGCAGTTCTTC. Its protein product is CASSAISGTEYNEQFF.

This clonotype was recorded many times. The V gene is TRBV7-6, the J gene TRBJ2-5, with a possible D match to TRBD1 (5 bases). This CDR3 has 15 amino acids. Germline V gene sequence: CDR1 SGHVS, CDR2 FNYEAQ. Between the trimmed V and J ends, which lost 5 bases and 1 base, there was a span of 14 bases. DNA for the CDR3: TGTGCCAGCAGCAATTATCAGGGAACCCAAGAGACCCAGTACTTC. Residues: CASSNYQGTQETQYF.

Concerning this clonotype itself: Since no conserved phenylalanine or tryptophan closes the CDR3, a read error is the likely cause. CDR3 protein: CASSSLTGEDLYEQYL. The CDR3 region has the DNA TGTGCCAGCAGTTCATTAACCGGGGAAGACCTATACGAGCAGTACCTC. This sequence joins TRBV28 and TRBJ2-7, with D maybe TRBD2 (5 bases). Germline CDR1 and CDR2: MDHEN and SYDVKM. Trimming cost V 4 bases and J 4 bases, with 20 bases left between them. The length of the CDR3 is 16 residues.

A few counts support this clonotype. The chain uses TRBV25-1 and TRBJ1-3; maybe TRBD1 (5 bases). The CDR3 extends over 13 amino acids. CDR1 MGHDK and CDR2 SYGVNS come from the germline V gene. V was shortened by 3 bases and J by 7 bases, with 10 bases between the two germline ends. This chain's CDR3 is CASSDRPGNTIYF. The DNA for the CDR3 is TGTGCCAGCAGTGACAGGCCAGGGAACACCATATATTTT. Drawing the rest from reference TRBV25-1 and TRBJ1-3, the complete variable domain is EADIYQTPRYLVIGTGKKITLECSQTMGHDKMYWYQQDPGMELHLIHYSYGVNSTEKGDLSSESTVSRIRTEHFPLTLESARPSHTSQYLCASSDRPGNTIYFGEGSWLTVV.

This clonotype came up many times. The J gene is TRBJ1-5, the V gene TRBV28; 7 bases map to TRBD1. CDR1 is MDHEN, CDR2 SYDVKM, per germline. The CDR3 runs 17 residues. V dropped 7 bases and J dropped 0; count of bases not matched to a gene: 12. The CDR3 sequence: CASISGGTPYSNQPQHF. CDR3 nucleotides: TGTGCCAGCATATCAGGGGGGACACCCTATAGCAATCAGCCCCAGCATTTT. Full variable domain (remainder filled in from reference TRBV28 and TRBJ1-5): DVKVTQSSRYLVKRTGEKVFLECVQDMDHENMFWYRQDPGLGLRLIYFSYDVKMKEKGDIPEGYSVSREKKERFSLILESASTNQTSMYLCASISGGTPYSNQPQHFGDGTRLSIL.

The gene calls are TRBV10-3 and TRBJ1-1; weak D call: TRBD1 (6 bases). The V end was cut by 6 bases, the J end by 0 bases, with 17 bases between. Germline assignment: CDR1 ENHRY and CDR2 SYGVKD. This CDR3 has 16 residues. The CDR3 region is CAISATGFPMNTEAFF. CDR3 DNA: TGTGCCATCAGCGCAACAGGGTTCCCTATGAACACTGAAGCTTTCTTT.